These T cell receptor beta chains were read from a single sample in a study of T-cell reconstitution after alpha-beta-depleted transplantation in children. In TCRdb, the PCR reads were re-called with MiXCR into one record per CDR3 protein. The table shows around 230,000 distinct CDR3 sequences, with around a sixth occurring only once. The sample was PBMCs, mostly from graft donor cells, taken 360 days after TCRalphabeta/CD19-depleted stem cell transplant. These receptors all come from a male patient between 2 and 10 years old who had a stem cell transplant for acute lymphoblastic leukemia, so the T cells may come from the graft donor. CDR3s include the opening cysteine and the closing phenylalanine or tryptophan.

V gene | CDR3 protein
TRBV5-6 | CASSLSGHLQETQYF
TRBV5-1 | CASSWGQKETQYF
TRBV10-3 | CAIKTSGGTSTGELFF
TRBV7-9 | CASSPDGLGYEQYF
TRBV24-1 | CATSDLDLYEQYF
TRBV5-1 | CASSWAPDSGGRLNEQFF
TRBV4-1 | CASSDSRGNEQFF
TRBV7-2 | CASSLSPLAASTDTQYF
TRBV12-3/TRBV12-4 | CASTLFGEKLFF
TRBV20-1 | CSARVRLAEQETQYF
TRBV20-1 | CSAPTDGGFNQPQHF
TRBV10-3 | CAISEGTGLSGELFF
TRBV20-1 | CSARDPGNTEAFF
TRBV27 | CASSLTAGTYEQYF
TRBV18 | CASSGTSGGDNEQFF
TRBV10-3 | CAIGIQNSNQPQHF